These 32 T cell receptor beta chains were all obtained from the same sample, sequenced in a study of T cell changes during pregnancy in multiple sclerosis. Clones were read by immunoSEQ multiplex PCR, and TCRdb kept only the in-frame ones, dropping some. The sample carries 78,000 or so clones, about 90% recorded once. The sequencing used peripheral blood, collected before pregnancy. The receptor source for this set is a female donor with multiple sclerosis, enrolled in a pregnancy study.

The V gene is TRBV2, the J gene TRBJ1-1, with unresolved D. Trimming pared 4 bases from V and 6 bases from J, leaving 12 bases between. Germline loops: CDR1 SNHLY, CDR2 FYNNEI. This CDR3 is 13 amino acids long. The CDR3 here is CASSVEAGSEAFF. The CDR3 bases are TGTGCCAGCAGTGTCGAGGCGGGCTCTGAAGCTTTCTTT.

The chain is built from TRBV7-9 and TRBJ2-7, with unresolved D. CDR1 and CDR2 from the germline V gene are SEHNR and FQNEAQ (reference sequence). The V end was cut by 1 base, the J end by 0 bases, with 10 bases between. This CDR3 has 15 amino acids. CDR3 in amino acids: CASSLELTRSYEQYF. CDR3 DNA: TGTGCCAGCAGCTTAGAACTTACGCGCTCCTACGAGCAGTACTTC.

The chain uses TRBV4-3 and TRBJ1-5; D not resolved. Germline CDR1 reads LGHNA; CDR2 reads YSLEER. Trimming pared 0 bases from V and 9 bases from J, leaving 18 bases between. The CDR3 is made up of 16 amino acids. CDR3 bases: TGCGCCAGCAGCCAAGAGCCCCCACCCAGCGGAGGGCCCCAGCATTTT. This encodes CASSQEPPPSGGPQHF.

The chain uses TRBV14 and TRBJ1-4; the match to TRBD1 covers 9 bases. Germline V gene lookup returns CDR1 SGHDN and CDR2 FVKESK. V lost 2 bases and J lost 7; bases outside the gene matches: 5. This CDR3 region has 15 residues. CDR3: CASSQSGTGLEKLFF. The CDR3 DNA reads TGTGCCAGCAGCCAATCCGGGACAGGGCTTGAAAAACTGTTTTTT.

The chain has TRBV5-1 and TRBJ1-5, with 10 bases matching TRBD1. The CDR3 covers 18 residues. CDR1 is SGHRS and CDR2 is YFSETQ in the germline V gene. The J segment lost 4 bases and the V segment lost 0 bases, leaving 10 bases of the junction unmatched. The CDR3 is CASSLGFTGQGTNQPQHF. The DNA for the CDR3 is TGCGCCAGCAGCTTGGGGTTTACGGGACAGGGGACGAATCAGCCCCAGCATTTT. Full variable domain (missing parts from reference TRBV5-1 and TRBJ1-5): KAGVTQTPRYLIKTRGQQVTLSCSPISGHRSVSWYQQTPGQGLQFLFEYFSETQRNKGNFPGRFSGRQFSNSRSEMNVSTLELGDSALYLCASSLGFTGQGTNQPQHFGDGTRLSIL.

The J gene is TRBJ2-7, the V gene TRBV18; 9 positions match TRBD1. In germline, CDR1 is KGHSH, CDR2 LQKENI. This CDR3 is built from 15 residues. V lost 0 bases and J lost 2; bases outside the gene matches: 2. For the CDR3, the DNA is TGTGCCAGCTCACCACCGGGACAGGGAACCTACGAGCAGTACTTC. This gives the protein CASSPPGQGTYEQYF.

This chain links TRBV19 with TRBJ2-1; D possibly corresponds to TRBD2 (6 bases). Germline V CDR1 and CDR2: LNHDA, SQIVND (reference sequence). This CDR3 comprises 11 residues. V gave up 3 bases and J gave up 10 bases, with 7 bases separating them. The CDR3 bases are TGTGCCAGTAGTATCCTAGCGGAGCAGTTCTTC. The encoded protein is CASSILAEQFF.

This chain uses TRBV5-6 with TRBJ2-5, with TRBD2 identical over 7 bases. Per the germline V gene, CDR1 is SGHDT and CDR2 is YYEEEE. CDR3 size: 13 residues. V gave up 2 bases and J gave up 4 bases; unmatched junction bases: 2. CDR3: CASSFGGGETQYF. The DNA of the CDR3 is TGTGCCAGCAGCTTCGGCGGGGGAGAGACCCAGTACTTC.

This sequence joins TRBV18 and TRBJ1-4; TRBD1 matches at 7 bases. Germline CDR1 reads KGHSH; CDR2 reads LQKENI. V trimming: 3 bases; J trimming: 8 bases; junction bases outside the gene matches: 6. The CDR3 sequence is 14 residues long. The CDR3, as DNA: TGTGCCAGCTCACCGAAAGGGGGCCGGGAAAAACTGTTTTTT. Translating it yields CASSPKGGREKLFF.

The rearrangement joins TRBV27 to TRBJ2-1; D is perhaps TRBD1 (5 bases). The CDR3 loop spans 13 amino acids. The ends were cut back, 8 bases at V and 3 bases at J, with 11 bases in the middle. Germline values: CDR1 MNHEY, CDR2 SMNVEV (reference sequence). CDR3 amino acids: CASGAADYNEQFF. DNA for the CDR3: TGTGCCAGCGGGGCCGCAGACTACAATGAGCAGTTCTTC.

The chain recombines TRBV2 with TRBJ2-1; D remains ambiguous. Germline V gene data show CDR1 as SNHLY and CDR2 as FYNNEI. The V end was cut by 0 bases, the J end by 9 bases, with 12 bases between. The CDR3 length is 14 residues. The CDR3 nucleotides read TGTGCCAGCAGTGAAGCTCCTACGAGCGCTGAGCAGTTCTTC. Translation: CASSEAPTSAEQFF.

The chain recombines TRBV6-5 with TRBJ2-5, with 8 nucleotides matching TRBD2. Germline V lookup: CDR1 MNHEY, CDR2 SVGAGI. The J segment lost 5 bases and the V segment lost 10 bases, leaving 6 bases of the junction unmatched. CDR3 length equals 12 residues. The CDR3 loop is CATPGLGETQYF. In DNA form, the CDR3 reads TGTGCCACCCCGGGACTAGGTGAGACCCAGTACTTC.

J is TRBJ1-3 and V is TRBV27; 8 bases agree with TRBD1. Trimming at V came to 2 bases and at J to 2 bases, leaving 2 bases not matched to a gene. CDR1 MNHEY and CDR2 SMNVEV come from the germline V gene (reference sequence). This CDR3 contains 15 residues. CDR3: CASSLTGGAGNTIYF. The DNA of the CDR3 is TGTGCCAGCAGTTTAACAGGGGGAGCTGGAAACACCATATATTTT.

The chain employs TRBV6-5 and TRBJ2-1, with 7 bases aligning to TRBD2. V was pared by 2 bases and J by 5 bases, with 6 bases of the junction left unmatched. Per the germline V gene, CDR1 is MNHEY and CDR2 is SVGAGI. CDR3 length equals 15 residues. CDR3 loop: CASSYAPGGNNEQFF. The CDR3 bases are TGTGCCAGCAGTTACGCCCCCGGGGGGAACAATGAGCAGTTCTTC.

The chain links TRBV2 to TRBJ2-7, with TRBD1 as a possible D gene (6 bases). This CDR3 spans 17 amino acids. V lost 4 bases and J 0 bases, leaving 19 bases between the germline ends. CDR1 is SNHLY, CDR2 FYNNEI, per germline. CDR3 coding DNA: TGTGCCAGCAGTGTACAGGGTACGGGGATTGGCTCCTACGAGCAGTACTTC. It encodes CASSVQGTGIGSYEQYF.

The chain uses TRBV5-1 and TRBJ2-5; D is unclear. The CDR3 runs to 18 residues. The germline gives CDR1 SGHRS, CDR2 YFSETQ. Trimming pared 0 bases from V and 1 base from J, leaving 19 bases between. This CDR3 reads CASSLGSRVRLAQETQYF. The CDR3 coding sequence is TGCGCCAGCAGCTTGGGTAGCCGTGTTAGGTTGGCCCAAGAGACCCAGTACTTC.

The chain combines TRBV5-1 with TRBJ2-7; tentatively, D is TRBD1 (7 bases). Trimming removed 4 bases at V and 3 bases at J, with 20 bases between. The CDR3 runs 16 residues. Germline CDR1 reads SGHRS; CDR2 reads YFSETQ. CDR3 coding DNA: TGCGCCAGCAGCCGACTAGGGGACAGAAGTTACTACGAGCAGTACTTC. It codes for CASSRLGDRSYYEQYF.

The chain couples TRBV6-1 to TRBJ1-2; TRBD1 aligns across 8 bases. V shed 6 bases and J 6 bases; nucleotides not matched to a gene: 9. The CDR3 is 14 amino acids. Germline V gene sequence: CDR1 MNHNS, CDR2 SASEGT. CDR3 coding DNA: TGTGCCAGCAGGGTCGGGACAGGAGTTAATGGCTACACCTTC. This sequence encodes CASRVGTGVNGYTF.

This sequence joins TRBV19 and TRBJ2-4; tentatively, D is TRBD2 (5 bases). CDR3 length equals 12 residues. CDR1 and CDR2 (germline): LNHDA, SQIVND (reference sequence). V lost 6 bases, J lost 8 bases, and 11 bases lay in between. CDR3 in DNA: TGTGCCAGTAGCTGGGGAGTGGACATTCAGTACTTC. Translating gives CASSWGVDIQYF.

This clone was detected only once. The CDR3 sequence: CSVKTGGSDTEAFF. The CDR3 DNA reads as TGCAGCGTTAAAACAGGGGGCTCGGACACTGAAGCTTTCTTT. This chain links TRBV29-1 with TRBJ1-1, with TRBD1 matching over 9 bases. The CDR3 has 14 residues. V lost 5 bases, J lost 3 bases, and 7 bases stayed unmatched. The germline V gene encodes CDR1 SQVTM and CDR2 ANQGSEA.

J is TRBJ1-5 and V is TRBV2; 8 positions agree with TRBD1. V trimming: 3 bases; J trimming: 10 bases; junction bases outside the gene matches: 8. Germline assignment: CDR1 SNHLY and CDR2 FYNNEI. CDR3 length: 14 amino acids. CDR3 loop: CASSEDREVPPQHF. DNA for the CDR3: TGTGCCAGCAGTGAGGACAGGGAGGTCCCACCCCAGCATTTT.

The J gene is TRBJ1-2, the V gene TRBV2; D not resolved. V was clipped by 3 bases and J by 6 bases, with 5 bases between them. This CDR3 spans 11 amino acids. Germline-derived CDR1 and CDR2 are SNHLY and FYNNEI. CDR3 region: CASSERDGYTF. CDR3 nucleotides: TGTGCCAGCAGTGAGAGGGATGGCTACACCTTC.

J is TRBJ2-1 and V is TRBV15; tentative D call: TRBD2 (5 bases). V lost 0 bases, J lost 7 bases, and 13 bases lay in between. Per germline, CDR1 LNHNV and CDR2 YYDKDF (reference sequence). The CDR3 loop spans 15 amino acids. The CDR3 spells CATSREGGSRNEQFF. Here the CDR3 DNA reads TGTGCCACCAGCAGAGAAGGCGGGTCTAGGAATGAGCAGTTCTTC. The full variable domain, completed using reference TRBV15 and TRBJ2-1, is DAMVIQNPRYQVTQFGKPVTLSCSQTLNHNVMYWYQQKSSQAPKLLFHYYDKDFNNEADTPDNFQSRRPNTSFCFLDIRSPGLGDTAMYLCATSREGGSRNEQFFGPGTRLTVL.

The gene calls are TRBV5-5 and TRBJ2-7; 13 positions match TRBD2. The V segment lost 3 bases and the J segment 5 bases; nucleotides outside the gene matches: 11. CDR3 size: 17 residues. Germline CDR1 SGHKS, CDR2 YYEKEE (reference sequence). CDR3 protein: CASSSGTSGNLPDEQYF. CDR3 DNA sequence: TGTGCCAGCAGCTCCGGGACTAGCGGGAACCTCCCTGACGAGCAGTACTTC.

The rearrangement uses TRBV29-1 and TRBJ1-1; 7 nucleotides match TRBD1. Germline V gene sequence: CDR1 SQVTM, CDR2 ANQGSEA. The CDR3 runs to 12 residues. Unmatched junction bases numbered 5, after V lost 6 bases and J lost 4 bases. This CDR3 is CSVIRQGTEAFF. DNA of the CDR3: TGCAGCGTCATTCGACAGGGCACTGAAGCTTTCTTT.

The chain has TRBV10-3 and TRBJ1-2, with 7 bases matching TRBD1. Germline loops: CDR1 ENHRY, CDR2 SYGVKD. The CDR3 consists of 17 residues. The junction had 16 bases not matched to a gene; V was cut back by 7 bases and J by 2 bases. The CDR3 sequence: CAITSPGRGRANYGYTF. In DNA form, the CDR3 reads TGTGCCATCACCTCCCCGGGAAGGGGGCGGGCGAACTATGGCTACACCTTC.

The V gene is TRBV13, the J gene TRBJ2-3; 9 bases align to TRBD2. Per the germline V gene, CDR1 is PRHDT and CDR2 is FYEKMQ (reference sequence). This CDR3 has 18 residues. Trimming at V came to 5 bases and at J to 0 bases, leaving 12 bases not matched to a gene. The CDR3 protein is CASSDSHLAGESTDTQYF. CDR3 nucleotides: TGTGCCAGCAGCGACTCCCATTTAGCGGGGGAAAGCACAGATACGCAGTATTTT.

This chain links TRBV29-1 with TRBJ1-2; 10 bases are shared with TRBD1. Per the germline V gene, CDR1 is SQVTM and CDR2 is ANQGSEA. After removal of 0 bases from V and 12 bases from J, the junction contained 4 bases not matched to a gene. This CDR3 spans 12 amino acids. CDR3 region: CSVEEGGQGNTF. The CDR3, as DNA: TGCAGCGTTGAAGAGGGGGGACAGGGGAACACCTTC.

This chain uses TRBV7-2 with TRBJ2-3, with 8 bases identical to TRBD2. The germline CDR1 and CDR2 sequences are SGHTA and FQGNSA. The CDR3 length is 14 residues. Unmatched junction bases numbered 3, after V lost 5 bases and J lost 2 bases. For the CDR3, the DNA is TGTGCCAGCAGCCGGGGGGGGGACACAGATACGCAGTATTTT. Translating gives CASSRGGDTDTQYF. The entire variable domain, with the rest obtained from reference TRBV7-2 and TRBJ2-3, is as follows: GAGVSQSPSNKVTEKGKDVELRCDPISGHTALYWYRQSLGQGLEFLIYFQGNSAPDKSGLPSDRFSAERTGGSVSTLTIQRTQQEDSAVYLCASSRGGDTDTQYFGPGTRLTVL.

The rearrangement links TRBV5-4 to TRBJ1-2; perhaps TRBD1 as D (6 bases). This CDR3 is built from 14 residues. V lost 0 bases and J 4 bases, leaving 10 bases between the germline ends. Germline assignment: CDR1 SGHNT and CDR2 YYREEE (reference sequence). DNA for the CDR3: TGTGCCAGCAGCTTGGACAGGGAGACCTATGGCTACACCTTC. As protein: CASSLDRETYGYTF.

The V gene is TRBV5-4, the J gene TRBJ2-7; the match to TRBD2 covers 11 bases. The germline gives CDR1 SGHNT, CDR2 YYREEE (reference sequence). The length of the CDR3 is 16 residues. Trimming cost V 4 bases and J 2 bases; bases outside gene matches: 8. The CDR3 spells CASSIPGTSGPYEQYF. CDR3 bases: TGTGCCAGCAGCATCCCCGGGACTAGCGGTCCCTACGAGCAGTACTTC. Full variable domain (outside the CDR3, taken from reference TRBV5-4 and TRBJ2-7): ETGVTQSPTHLIKTRGQQVTLRCSSQSGHNTVSWYQQALGQGPQFIFQYYREEENGRGNFPPRFSGLQFPNYSSELNVNALELDDSALYLCASSIPGTSGPYEQYFGPGTRLTVT.

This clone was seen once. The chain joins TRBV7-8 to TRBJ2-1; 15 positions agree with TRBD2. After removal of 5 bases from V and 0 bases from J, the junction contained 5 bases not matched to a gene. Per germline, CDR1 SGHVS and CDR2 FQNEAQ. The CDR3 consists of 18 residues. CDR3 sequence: CASSRTSGRVISYNEQFF. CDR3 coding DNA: TGTGCCAGCAGCCGGACTAGCGGGAGGGTCATCTCCTACAATGAGCAGTTCTTC.